This T cell receptor (beta chain) was identified during a study of shared T cell receptors in the human thymus. TCRdb's copy holds only in-frame clones and misses some; the assay was immunoSEQ multiplex PCR. The data contain about 380,000 clones, roughly 94% of them seen just once; the ten biggest clones take up 0.02%. Trimming cost V 2 bases and J 1 base; bases outside gene matches: 4. The CDR3 totals 16 residues. Germline V gives CDR1 SNHLY, CDR2 FYNNEI. The TCR originated in a human donor. V gene TRBV2 combines with J gene TRBJ2-2; TRBD2 matches at 7 bases. Sequencing was carried out using thymocytes. The CDR3 is CASSEWASGNTGELFF. In DNA, the CDR3 is TGTGCCAGCAGTGAATGGGCTAGCGGGAACACCGGGGAGCTGTTTTTT.